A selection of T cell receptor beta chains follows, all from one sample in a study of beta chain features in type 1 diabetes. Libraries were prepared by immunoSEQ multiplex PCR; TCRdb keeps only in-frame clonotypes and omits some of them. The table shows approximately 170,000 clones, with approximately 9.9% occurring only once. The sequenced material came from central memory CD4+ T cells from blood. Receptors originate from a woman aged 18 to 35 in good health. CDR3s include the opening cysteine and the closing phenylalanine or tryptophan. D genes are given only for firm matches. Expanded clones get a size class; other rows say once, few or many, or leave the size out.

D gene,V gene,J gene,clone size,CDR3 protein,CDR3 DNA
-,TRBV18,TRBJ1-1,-,CASSTDYNTEAFF,TGTGCCAGCTCGACAGATTATAACACTGAAGCTTTCTTT
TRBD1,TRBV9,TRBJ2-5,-,CASSGQGYQETQYF,TGTGCCAGCAGCGGACAGGGGTATCAAGAGACCCAGTACTTC
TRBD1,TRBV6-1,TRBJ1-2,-,CASREGGGQGAGGYTF,TGTGCCAGCAGGGAAGGAGGGGGACAGGGGGCGGGAGGCTACACCTTC
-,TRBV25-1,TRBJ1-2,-,CASSDETGGNYGYTF,TGTGCCAGCAGTGACGAGACAGGAGGCAACTATGGCTACACCTTC
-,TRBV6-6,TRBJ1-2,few,CASTKPGYGYTF,TGTGCCAGCACCAAACCCGGGTATGGCTACACCTTC
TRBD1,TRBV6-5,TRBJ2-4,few,CASSQGQEGIQYF,TGTGCCAGCAGTCAGGGACAGGAGGGCATTCAGTACTTC
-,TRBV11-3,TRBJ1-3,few,CASSSGRRTGNTIYF,TGTGCCAGCAGCTCGGGGAGAAGAACTGGAAACACCATATATTTT
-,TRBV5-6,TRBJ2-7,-,CASSRQTYEQYF,TGTGCCAGCAGCAGACAGACGTACGAGCAGTACTTC
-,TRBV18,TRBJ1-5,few,CASSPDGGSNQPQHF,TGTGCCAGCTCACCAGACGGGGGAAGCAATCAGCCCCAGCATTTT
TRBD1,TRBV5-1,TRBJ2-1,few,CASSSGSGQNNEQFF,TGCGCCAGCAGCTCAGGATCGGGACAGAACAATGAGCAGTTCTTC
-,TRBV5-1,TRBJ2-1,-,CASTSQVRGKGEQFF,TGCGCCAGCACCTCACAGGTGAGGGGGAAGGGTGAGCAGTTCTTC
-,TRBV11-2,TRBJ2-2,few,CASSPRAGRITGELFF,TGTGCCAGCAGCCCGAGGGCGGGACGGATAACCGGGGAGCTGTTTTTT
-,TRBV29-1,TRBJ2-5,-,CSVSQGKETQYF,TGCAGCGTTTCTCAGGGCAAAGAGACCCAGTACTTC
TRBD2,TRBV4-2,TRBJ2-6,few,CASSQSLAGDHSGANVLTF,TGTGCCAGCAGCCAATCCCTAGCGGGGGACCACTCTGGGGCCAACGTCCTGACTTTC
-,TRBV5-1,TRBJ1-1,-,CASSFAMNTEAFF,TGCGCCAGCAGTTTCGCTATGAACACTGAAGCTTTCTTT
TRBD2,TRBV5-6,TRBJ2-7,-,CASSPRGGRYEQYF,TGTGCCAGCAGCCCCCGGGGGGGGAGGTACGAGCAGTACTTC
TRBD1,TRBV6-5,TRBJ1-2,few,CASSLRTGGGYTF,TGTGCCAGCAGCCTCCGGACAGGGGGCGGCTACACCTTC
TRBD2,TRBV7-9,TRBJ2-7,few,CASSLVGGRASYEQYF,TGTGCCAGCAGCTTAGTAGGTGGGAGGGCCTCCTACGAGCAGTACTTC
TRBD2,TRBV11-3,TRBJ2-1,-,CASSPGGAGGFDEQFF,TGTGCCAGCAGCCCAGGAGGAGCGGGAGGTTTCGATGAGCAGTTCTTC
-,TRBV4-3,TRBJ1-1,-,CASSQVRDGDTEAFF,TGCGCCAGCAGCCAAGTGAGGGATGGGGACACTGAAGCTTTCTTT
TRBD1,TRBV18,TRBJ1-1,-,CASSKPGQGGRAEAFF,TGTGCCAGCTCAAAGCCGGGACAGGGCGGGCGGGCTGAAGCTTTCTTT
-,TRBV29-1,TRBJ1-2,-,CSAGGDPGYTF,TGCAGCGCAGGAGGGGACCCCGGCTACACCTTC
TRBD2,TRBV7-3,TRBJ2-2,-,CASSSSGGAPGELFF,TGTGCCAGCAGCTCTAGCGGGGGGGCCCCCGGGGAGCTGTTTTTT
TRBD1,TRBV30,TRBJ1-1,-,CAWGTGLWTEAFF,TGTGCCTGGGGGACAGGGCTTTGGACTGAAGCTTTCTTT
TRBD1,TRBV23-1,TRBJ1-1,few,CALRGLRANTEAFF,TGCGCCCTAAGGGGGCTCAGAGCGAACACTGAAGCTTTCTTT
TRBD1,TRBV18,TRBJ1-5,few,CASSPEAGGEQPQHF,TGTGCCAGCTCACCTGAGGCAGGGGGTGAACAGCCCCAGCATTTT
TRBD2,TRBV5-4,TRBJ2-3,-,CASERGGGATDTQYF,TGTGCCAGCGAGCGGGGAGGCGGGGCCACAGATACGCAGTATTTT
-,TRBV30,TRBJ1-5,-,CAWSPVHSNQPQHF,TGTGCCTGGAGTCCGGTGCATAGCAATCAGCCCCAGCATTTT
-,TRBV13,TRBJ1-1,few,CASSLAGGEAFF,TGTGCCAGCAGCTTAGCCGGGGGAGAGGCTTTCTTT
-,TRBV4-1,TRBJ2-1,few,CASSQDGEGTQFF,TGCGCCAGCAGCCAAGATGGGGAGGGGACACAGTTCTTC
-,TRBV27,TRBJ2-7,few,CASSFWESSYEQYF,TGTGCCAGCAGTTTCTGGGAGAGCTCCTACGAGCAGTACTTC
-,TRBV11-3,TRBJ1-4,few,CASSPRGELEKLFF,TGTGCCAGCAGCCCTCGCGGGGAATTGGAAAAACTGTTTTTT
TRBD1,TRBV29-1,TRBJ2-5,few,CSVGTGVEEQYF,TGCAGCGTAGGGACAGGGGTCGAGGAGCAGTACTTC